Described below is a single T cell receptor (beta chain) sequence and its context. This sample is drawn from a study of identical twins. The length of the CDR3 is 15 residues. Unmatched junction bases numbered 8, after V lost 3 bases and J lost 4 bases. Per the germline V gene, CDR1 is SGDLS and CDR2 is YYNGEE. TCRdb used MiXCR to reprocess the 5' RACE reads, holding one entry per CDR3 protein. The table lists roughly 470,000 distinct CDR3 sequences, 13% to 15% of them singletons. These data are also associated with another study on yellow fever vaccine responses in identical twins. This second report adds: Twins' T cell vaccine responses reportedly looked partly convergent, partly personalized.

Sequencing used CD4+ T cells sorted from blood. This receptor was identified in a woman aged 18-29 years in good health. The chain uses TRBV9 and TRBJ2-5; TRBD2 aligns across 8 bases. The CDR3 protein is CASSARGGPGETQYF. DNA of the CDR3: TGTGCCAGCAGCGCACGCGGGGGGCCTGGAGAGACCCAGTACTTC.